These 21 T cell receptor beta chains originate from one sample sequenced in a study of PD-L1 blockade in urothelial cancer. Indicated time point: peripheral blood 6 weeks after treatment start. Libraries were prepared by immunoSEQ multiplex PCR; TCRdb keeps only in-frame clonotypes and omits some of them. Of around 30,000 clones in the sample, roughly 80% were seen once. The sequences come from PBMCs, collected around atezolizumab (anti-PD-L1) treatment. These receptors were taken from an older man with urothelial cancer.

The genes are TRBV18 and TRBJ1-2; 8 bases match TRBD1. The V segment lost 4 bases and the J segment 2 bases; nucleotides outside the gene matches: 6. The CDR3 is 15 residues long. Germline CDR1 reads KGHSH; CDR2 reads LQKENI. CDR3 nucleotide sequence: TGTGCCAGCTCACTGCATGACAGGGGCAACTATGGCTACACCTTC. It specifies CASSLHDRGNYGYTF.

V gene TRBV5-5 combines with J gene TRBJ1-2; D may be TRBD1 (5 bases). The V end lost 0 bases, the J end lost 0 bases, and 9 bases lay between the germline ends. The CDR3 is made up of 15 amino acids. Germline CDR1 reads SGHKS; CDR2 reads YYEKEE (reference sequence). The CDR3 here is CASSLAATANYGYTF. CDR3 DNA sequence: TGTGCCAGCAGCTTGGCGGCGACAGCTAACTATGGCTACACCTTC.

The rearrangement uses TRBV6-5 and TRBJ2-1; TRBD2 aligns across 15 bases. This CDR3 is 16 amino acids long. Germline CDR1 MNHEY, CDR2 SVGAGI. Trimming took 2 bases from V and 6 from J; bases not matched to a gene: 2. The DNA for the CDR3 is TGTGCCAGCAGTTACACGGGACTAGCGGGAGGCAATGAGCAGTTCTTC. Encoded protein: CASSYTGLAGGNEQFF.

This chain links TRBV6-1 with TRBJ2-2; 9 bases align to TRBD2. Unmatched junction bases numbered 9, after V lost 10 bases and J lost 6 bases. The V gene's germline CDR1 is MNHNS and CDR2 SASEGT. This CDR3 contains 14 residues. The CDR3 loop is CATRVAGDAGELFF. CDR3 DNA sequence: TGTGCCACCAGGGTAGCGGGAGATGCCGGGGAGCTGTTTTTT.

CDR3 sequence reads: CASSDVLTDTQYF. CDR3 nucleotide sequence: TGTGCCAGCAGTGATGTCCTCACAGATACGCAGTATTTT. The chain joins TRBV6-1 to TRBJ2-3, with D unresolved. The CDR3 is made up of 13 amino acids. The V gene lost 3 bases and the J gene lost 2 bases, with 6 bases spanning the gap. Germline values: CDR1 MNHNS, CDR2 SASEGT.

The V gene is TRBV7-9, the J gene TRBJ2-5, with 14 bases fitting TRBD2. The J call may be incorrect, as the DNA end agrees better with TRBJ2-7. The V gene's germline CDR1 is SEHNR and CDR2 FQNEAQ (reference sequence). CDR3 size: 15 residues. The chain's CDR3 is CASSLGLAGGYEQYF. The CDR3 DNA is TGTGCCAGCAGCTTAGGACTAGCGGGAGGGTACGAGCAGTACTTC.

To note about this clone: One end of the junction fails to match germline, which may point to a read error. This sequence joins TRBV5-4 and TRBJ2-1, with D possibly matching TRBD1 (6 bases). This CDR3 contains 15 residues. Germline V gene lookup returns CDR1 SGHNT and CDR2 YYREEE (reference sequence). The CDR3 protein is CASSPGVGSYNVQFF. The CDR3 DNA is TGTGCCAGCAGCCCAGGGGTGGGCTCCTACAATGTGCAGTTCTTC. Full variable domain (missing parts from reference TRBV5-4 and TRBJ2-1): ETGVTQSPTHLIKTRGQQVTLRCSSQSGHNTVSWYQQALGQGPQFIFQYYREEENGRGNFPPRFSGLQFPNYSSELNVNALELDDSALYLCASSPGVGSYNVQFFGPGTRLTVL.

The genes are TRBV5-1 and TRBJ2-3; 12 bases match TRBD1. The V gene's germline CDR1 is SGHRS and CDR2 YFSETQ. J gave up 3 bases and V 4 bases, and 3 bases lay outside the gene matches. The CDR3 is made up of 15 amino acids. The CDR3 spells CASSPGQGATDTQYF. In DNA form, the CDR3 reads TGCGCCAGCAGCCCGGGACAGGGGGCTACAGATACGCAGTATTTT.

CDR3: CASSSDRAEQYF. In nucleotides, the CDR3 is TGTGCCAGCAGTTCCGACAGGGCCGAGCAGTACTTC. V and J are TRBV6-6 and TRBJ2-7; 7 bases are shared with TRBD1. Germline V gene sequence: CDR1 MNHNY, CDR2 SVGAGI (reference sequence). V shed 4 bases, J shed 6 bases, and the junction held 3 bases outside the gene matches. This CDR3 has 12 amino acids.

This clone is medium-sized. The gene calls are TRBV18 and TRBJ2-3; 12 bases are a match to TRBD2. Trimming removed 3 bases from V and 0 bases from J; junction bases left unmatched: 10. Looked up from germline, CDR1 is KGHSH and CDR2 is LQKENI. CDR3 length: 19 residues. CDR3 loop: CASSPSQTGLAGSTDTQYF. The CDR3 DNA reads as TGTGCCAGCTCACCGAGCCAGACCGGACTAGCGGGAAGCACAGATACGCAGTATTTT. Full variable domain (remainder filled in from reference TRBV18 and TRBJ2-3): NAGVMQNPRHLVRRRGQEARLRCSPMKGHSHVYWYRQLPEEGLKFMVYLQKENIIDESGMPKERFSAEFPKEGPSILRIQQVVRGDSAAYFCASSPSQTGLAGSTDTQYFGPGTRLTVL.

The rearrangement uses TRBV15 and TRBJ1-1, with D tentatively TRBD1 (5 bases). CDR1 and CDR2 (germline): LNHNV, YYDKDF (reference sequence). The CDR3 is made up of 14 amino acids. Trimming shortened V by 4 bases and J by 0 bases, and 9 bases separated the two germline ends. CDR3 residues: CATSTAGVNTEAFF. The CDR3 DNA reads TGTGCCACCAGCACTGCGGGGGTGAACACTGAAGCTTTCTTT.

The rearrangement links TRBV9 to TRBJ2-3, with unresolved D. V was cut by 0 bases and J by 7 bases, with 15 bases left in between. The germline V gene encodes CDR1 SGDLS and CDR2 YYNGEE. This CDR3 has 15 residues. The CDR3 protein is CASSVASSSSNTQYF. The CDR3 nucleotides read TGTGCCAGCAGCGTAGCTTCTTCTAGTTCAAATACGCAGTATTTT.

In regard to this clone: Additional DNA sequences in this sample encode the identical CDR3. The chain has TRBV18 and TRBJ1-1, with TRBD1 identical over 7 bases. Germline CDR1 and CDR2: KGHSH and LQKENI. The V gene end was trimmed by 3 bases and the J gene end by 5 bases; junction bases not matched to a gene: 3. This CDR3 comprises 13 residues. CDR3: CASSPTGRTEAFF. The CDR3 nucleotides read TGTGCCAGCTCACCGACAGGGAGAACTGAAGCTTTCTTT. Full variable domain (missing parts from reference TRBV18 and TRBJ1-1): NAGVMQNPRHLVRRRGQEARLRCSPMKGHSHVYWYRQLPEEGLKFMVYLQKENIIDESGMPKERFSAEFPKEGPSILRIQQVVRGDSAAYFCASSPTGRTEAFFGQGTRLTVV.

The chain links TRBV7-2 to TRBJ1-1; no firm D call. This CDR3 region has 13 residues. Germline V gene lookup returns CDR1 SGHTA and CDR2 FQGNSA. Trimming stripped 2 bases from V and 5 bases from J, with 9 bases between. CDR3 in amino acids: CASSLIEATEAFF. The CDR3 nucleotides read TGTGCCAGCAGCTTAATCGAGGCGACTGAAGCTTTCTTT.

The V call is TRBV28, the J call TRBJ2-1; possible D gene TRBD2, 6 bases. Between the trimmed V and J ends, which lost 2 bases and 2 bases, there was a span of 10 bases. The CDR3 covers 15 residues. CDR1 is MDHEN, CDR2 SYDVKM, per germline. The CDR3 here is CASSLPGGAYNEQFF. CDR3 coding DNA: TGTGCCAGCAGTTTACCCGGGGGAGCCTACAATGAGCAGTTCTTC.

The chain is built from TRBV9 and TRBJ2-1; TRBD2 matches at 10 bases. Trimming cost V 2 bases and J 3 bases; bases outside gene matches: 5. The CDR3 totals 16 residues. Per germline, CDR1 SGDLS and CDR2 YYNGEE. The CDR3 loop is CASSVDSSGGYNEQFF. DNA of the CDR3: TGTGCCAGCAGCGTCGACTCTAGCGGGGGCTACAATGAGCAGTTCTTC.

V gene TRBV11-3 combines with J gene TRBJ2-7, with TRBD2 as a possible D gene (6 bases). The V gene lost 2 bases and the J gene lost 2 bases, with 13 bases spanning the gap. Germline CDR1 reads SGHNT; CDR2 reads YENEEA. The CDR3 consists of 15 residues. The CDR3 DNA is TGTGCCAGCAGCTTATTTACTAGCCGCGCCTACGAGCAGTACTTC. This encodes CASSLFTSRAYEQYF.

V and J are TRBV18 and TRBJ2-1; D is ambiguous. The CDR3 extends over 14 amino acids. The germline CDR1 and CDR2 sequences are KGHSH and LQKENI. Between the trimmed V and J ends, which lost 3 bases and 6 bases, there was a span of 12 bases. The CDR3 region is CASSPPGSLNEQFF. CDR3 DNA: TGTGCCAGCTCACCCCCCGGTTCCCTCAATGAGCAGTTCTTC. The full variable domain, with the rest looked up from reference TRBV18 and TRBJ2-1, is NAGVMQNPRHLVRRRGQEARLRCSPMKGHSHVYWYRQLPEEGLKFMVYLQKENIIDESGMPKERFSAEFPKEGPSILRIQQVVRGDSAAYFCASSPPGSLNEQFFGPGTRLTVL.

The CDR3 is CASSLAGQAYGYTF. The CDR3 DNA sequence: TGTGCCAGCAGCTTAGCAGGACAGGCCTATGGCTACACCTTC. This chain uses TRBV7-2 with TRBJ1-2; TRBD1 matches 7 bases. Looked up from germline, CDR1 is SGHTA and CDR2 is FQGNSA. V shed 0 bases and J 4 bases; nucleotides not matched to a gene: 2. The CDR3 runs to 14 residues.

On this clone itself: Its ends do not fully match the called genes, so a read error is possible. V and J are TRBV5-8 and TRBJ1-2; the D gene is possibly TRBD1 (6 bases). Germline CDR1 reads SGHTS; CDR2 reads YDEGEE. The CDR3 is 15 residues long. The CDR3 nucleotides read TGTGCCAGCAGCGGTCTCGGGGGGGCTTTCGATCGTAAGGCCTTC. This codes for CASSGLGGAFDRKAF.

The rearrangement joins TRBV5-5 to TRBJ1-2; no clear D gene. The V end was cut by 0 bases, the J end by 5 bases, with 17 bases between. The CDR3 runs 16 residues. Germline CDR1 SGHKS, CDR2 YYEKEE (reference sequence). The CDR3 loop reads CASSLGLARGGYGYTF. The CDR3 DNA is TGTGCCAGCAGCTTGGGCCTCGCACGGGGTGGTTATGGCTACACCTTC. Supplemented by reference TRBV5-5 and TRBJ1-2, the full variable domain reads DAGVTQSPTHLIKTRGQQVTLRCSPISGHKSVSWYQQVLGQGPQFIFQYYEKEERGRGNFPDRFSARQFPNYSSELNVNALLLGDSALYLCASSLGLARGGYGYTFGSGTRLTVV.